The 27 T cell receptor beta chains given below trace back to one sample, sequenced in a study of beta chain features in type 1 diabetes. Reverse transcription of all isolated RNA meant that expressed TCRB transcripts were sequenced. Method: immunoSEQ multiplex PCR; TCRdb's copy keeps in-frame clones and lacks some. The sample holds roughly 25,000 clones, nearly 70% seen once. What was sequenced was Tregs from blood. The receptor set was obtained from a woman aged 40 to 50 in good health.

The gene calls are TRBV28 and TRBJ1-4; D call uncertain. From germline, CDR1 is MDHEN and CDR2 SYDVKM. This CDR3 has 11 amino acids. The V end lost 3 bases, the J end lost 10 bases, and 6 bases lay between the germline ends. This chain's CDR3 is CASSFAGKLFF. CDR3 nucleotide sequence: TGTGCCAGCAGTTTCGCGGGAAAACTGTTTTTT. Combining the CDR3 with reference TRBV28 and TRBJ1-4 gives the whole variable domain DVKVTQSSRYLVKRTGEKVFLECVQDMDHENMFWYRQDPGLGLRLIYFSYDVKMKEKGDIPEGYSVSREKKERFSLILESASTNQTSMYLCASSFAGKLFFGSGTQLSVL.

This chain joins TRBV18 and TRBJ1-2; no firm D call. Per germline, CDR1 KGHSH and CDR2 LQKENI. The germline V and J ends were trimmed by 4 bases and 4 bases, with 7 bases remaining between them. The CDR3 length is 12 residues. This chain's CDR3 is CASSLDSYGYTF. CDR3 DNA: TGTGCCAGCTCACTAGACTCCTATGGCTACACCTTC.

This chain joins TRBV14 and TRBJ2-1; 7 positions match TRBD1. The trim removed 4 bases at V and 3 bases at J, leaving 6 bases unmatched. In germline, CDR1 is SGHDN, CDR2 FVKESK. The CDR3 is 15 amino acids. The CDR3 here is CASSPTGSGYNEQFF. The CDR3 nucleotides are TGTGCCAGCAGCCCGACAGGGAGCGGCTACAATGAGCAGTTCTTC.

The V call is TRBV5-6, the J call TRBJ2-1; possibly TRBD1 for D (5 bases). V was shortened by 2 bases and J by 5 bases, with 11 bases between the two germline ends. The CDR3 spans 14 residues. The germline CDR1 and CDR2 sequences are SGHDT and YYEEEE. CDR3 protein: CASSFRAGNNEQFF. The DNA for the CDR3 is TGTGCCAGCAGCTTTCGGGCAGGGAACAATGAGCAGTTCTTC.

The CDR3 spells CASSSQGGQDTQYF. Written as DNA, the CDR3 is TGCGCCAGCAGCAGCCAGGGGGGTCAAGATACGCAGTATTTT. The chain combines TRBV5-1 with TRBJ2-3; D might be TRBD1 (7 bases). Germline CDR1 reads SGHRS; CDR2 reads YFSETQ. V was pared by 4 bases and J by 5 bases, with 14 bases between. CDR3 length equals 14 residues.

This chain uses TRBV5-1 with TRBJ2-1, with 9 nucleotides matching TRBD2. V lost 4 bases and J lost 3; bases outside the gene matches: 8. CDR1 SGHRS and CDR2 YFSETQ come from the germline V gene. This CDR3 is built from 16 residues. The CDR3 DNA reads TGCGCCAGCAGCCCCGGTATAGCGGGGGTCTACAATGAGCAGTTCTTC. This gives the protein CASSPGIAGVYNEQFF. Together with reference TRBV5-1 and TRBJ2-1, the CDR3 gives the full variable domain: KAGVTQTPRYLIKTRGQQVTLSCSPISGHRSVSWYQQTPGQGLQFLFEYFSETQRNKGNFPGRFSGRQFSNSRSEMNVSTLELGDSALYLCASSPGIAGVYNEQFFGPGTRLTVL.

The CDR3 here is CASSSPPGQGPLTYGYTF. CDR3 bases: TGTGCCAGCAGCTCTCCTCCGGGACAGGGTCCTCTGACCTATGGCTACACCTTC. This chain links TRBV7-2 with TRBJ1-2, with 9 bases aligning to TRBD1. Germline CDR1 and CDR2: SGHTA and FQGNSA. Germline trimming cut 4 bases from V and 4 bases from J; bases unmatched to any gene: 16. The CDR3 is made up of 18 amino acids.

This clone was counted only a few times. This sequence joins TRBV5-1 and TRBJ1-1, with D perhaps TRBD1 (5 bases). This CDR3 contains 15 residues. Germline values: CDR1 SGHRS, CDR2 YFSETQ. The V end lost 2 bases, the J end lost 3 bases, and 14 bases lay between the germline ends. The CDR3 region is CASSFLGHGDTEAFF. The CDR3 DNA reads TGCGCCAGCAGCTTTTTAGGACATGGGGACACTGAAGCTTTCTTT. The variable domain in full, completed from reference TRBV5-1 and TRBJ1-1, reads KAGVTQTPRYLIKTRGQQVTLSCSPISGHRSVSWYQQTPGQGLQFLFEYFSETQRNKGNFPGRFSGRQFSNSRSEMNVSTLELGDSALYLCASSFLGHGDTEAFFGQGTRLTVV.

The gene calls are TRBV5-5 and TRBJ1-2; D may be TRBD1 (5 bases). Trimming stripped 7 bases from V and 7 bases from J, with 20 bases between. The CDR3 is 14 residues long. Germline CDR1 and CDR2: SGHKS and YYEKEE (reference sequence). CDR3 bases: TGTGCCAGCTCCTTCCCGCCGCTTGGGGCTGGCTACACCTTC. It specifies CASSFPPLGAGYTF.

The chain couples TRBV2 to TRBJ1-5, with D perhaps matching TRBD1 (5 bases). The CDR3 totals 16 residues. The germline V gene has CDR1 SNHLY and CDR2 FYNNEI. The V end was cut by 6 bases, the J end by 4 bases, with 19 bases between. The CDR3 DNA sequence: TGTGCCAGCAGCCCGAGTCGGGGGGGACCTAATCAGCCCCAGCATTTT. Its protein product is CASSPSRGGPNQPQHF.

The chain joins TRBV6-5 to TRBJ2-7; the D gene is possibly TRBD2 (6 bases). The V gene's germline CDR1 is MNHEY and CDR2 SVGAGI. The CDR3 loop spans 14 amino acids. V lost 4 bases and J 1 base, leaving 11 bases between the germline ends. The CDR3 loop reads CASSSGDGSYEQYF. For the CDR3, the DNA is TGTGCCAGCAGTTCGGGGGACGGATCCTACGAGCAGTACTTC.

This rearrangement joins TRBV6-5 to TRBJ2-3, with D tentatively TRBD1 (6 bases). The CDR3 loop spans 14 amino acids. V lost 0 bases and J 11 bases, leaving 15 bases between the germline ends. Germline V gene lookup returns CDR1 MNHEY and CDR2 SVGAGI. The CDR3 spells CASSYSGASGQQYF. Written as DNA, the CDR3 is TGTGCCAGCAGTTACTCGGGGGCGTCAGGCCAGCAGTATTTT.

V and J are TRBV7-2 and TRBJ1-1, with 8 bases matching TRBD1. The CDR3 has 13 amino acids. The germline gives CDR1 SGHTA, CDR2 FQGNSA. Unmatched junction bases numbered 2, after V lost 5 bases and J lost 3 bases. The chain's CDR3 is CASSPGGYTEAFF. In DNA, the CDR3 is TGTGCCAGCAGCCCAGGGGGCTACACTGAAGCTTTCTTT.

CDR3 DNA sequence: TGCGCCAGCAGCCAAGGTGGGGGCTACGAGCAGTACTTC. Its translation is CASSQGGGYEQYF. The chain combines TRBV4-3 with TRBJ2-5; the D gene could be TRBD1 or TRBD2 (5 bases each). The tail of the sequence fits TRBJ2-7 better, so the J call may be wrong. Germline CDR1 is LGHNA and CDR2 is YSLEER. This CDR3 is 13 amino acids long.

This sequence joins TRBV27 and TRBJ1-2; D unresolved. The CDR3 contains 13 residues. The ends were cut back, 4 bases at V and 7 bases at J, with 13 bases in the middle. Looked up from germline, CDR1 is MNHEY and CDR2 is SMNVEV (reference sequence). The CDR3 coding sequence is TGTGCCAGCAGTTCCCGGTCCCTATTTGGCTACACCTTC. It encodes CASSSRSLFGYTF.

The chain uses TRBV19 and TRBJ2-1; 9 bases are a match to TRBD1. The CDR3 runs 14 residues. Germline V gives CDR1 LNHDA, CDR2 SQIVND (reference sequence). V gave up 6 bases and J gave up 3 bases; unmatched junction bases: 3. The CDR3 DNA follows: TGTGCCAGTAGGAAGACAGGGGGCTACAATGAGCAGTTCTTC. It encodes CASRKTGGYNEQFF. Together with reference TRBV19 and TRBJ2-1, the CDR3 gives the full variable domain: DGGITQSPKYLFRKEGQNVTLSCEQNLNHDAMYWYRQDPGQGLRLIYYSQIVNDFQKGDIAEGYSVSREKKESFPLTVTSAQKNPTAFYLCASRKTGGYNEQFFGPGTRLTVL.

This chain joins TRBV5-6 and TRBJ1-5; no reliable D call. V gave up 2 bases and J gave up 2 bases, with 11 bases separating them. CDR3 length: 15 amino acids. Germline-derived CDR1 and CDR2 are SGHDT and YYEEEE. The CDR3 coding sequence is TGTGCCAGCAGCTTCGGGTCCCTTGGCAATCAGCCCCAGCATTTT. Translated, it gives CASSFGSLGNQPQHF.

The CDR3 sequence is CASSARTSTDTQYF. CDR3 nucleotide sequence: TGTGCCAGCAGCGCCAGGACAAGCACAGATACGCAGTATTTT. The genes are TRBV9 and TRBJ2-3; possibly TRBD1 for D (5 bases). This CDR3 has 14 amino acids. The V and J ends lost 3 bases and 0 bases respectively, with 8 bases between them. Germline V gene lookup returns CDR1 SGDLS and CDR2 YYNGEE.

The V call is TRBV10-3, the J call TRBJ2-7, with a possible D match to TRBD2 (6 bases). Germline CDR1 is ENHRY and CDR2 is SYGVKD. The CDR3 consists of 13 residues. V was clipped by 5 bases and J by 4 bases, with 12 bases between them. The CDR3 DNA sequence: TGTGCCATCAGTTATGGGGGGAATTACGAGCAGTACTTC. This codes for CAISYGGNYEQYF.

This chain connects TRBV27 to TRBJ1-2; possibly TRBD1 for D (6 bases). Germline loops: CDR1 MNHEY, CDR2 SMNVEV (reference sequence). This CDR3 is 13 amino acids long. Trimming stripped 5 bases from V and 6 bases from J, with 13 bases between. CDR3 in DNA: TGTGCCAGCAGTACGGGGGGCCGCGATGGCTACACCTTC. It yields the protein CASSTGGRDGYTF.

The chain links TRBV2 to TRBJ2-7; TRBD2 aligns across 9 bases. The CDR3 is made up of 15 amino acids. With 6 bases clipped from V and 5 bases from J, the junction kept 11 bases outside the gene matches. Looked up from germline, CDR1 is SNHLY and CDR2 is FYNNEI. The CDR3 DNA sequence: TGTGCCAGCAGCCCGGGACTAGCAGTGGTCGACGAGCAGTACTTC. It codes for CASSPGLAVVDEQYF.

The V gene is TRBV2, the J gene TRBJ1-2; D is perhaps TRBD1 (5 bases). The V gene's germline CDR1 is SNHLY and CDR2 FYNNEI. The CDR3 has 12 amino acids. The V and J ends lost 3 bases and 8 bases respectively, with 10 bases between them. The CDR3 DNA sequence: TGTGCCAGCAGTGAGGGGGAGGGGGGCTACACCTTC. Translation gives CASSEGEGGYTF.

V is TRBV6-6 and J is TRBJ2-1; no clear D gene. The V end lost 3 bases, the J end lost 8 bases, and 8 bases lay between the germline ends. The CDR3 contains 12 residues. Germline CDR1 MNHNY, CDR2 SVGAGI (reference sequence). This CDR3 is CASSYQRDEQFF. The DNA for the CDR3 is TGTGCCAGCAGTTATCAACGGGATGAGCAGTTCTTC.

The chain has TRBV7-9 and TRBJ2-5; 7 nucleotides match TRBD2. Germline values: CDR1 SEHNR, CDR2 FQNEAQ (reference sequence). Losses at the gene ends were 7 bases for V and 2 bases for J; bases not matched to a gene: 19. The CDR3 loop spans 18 amino acids. CDR3 sequence reads: CASTPVPRLLAEQETQYF. CDR3 sequence (DNA): TGTGCCAGCACCCCCGTGCCCCGCCTTCTAGCGGAACAAGAGACCCAGTACTTC.

The sample holds a few counts of this clone. V gene TRBV29-1 combines with J gene TRBJ2-7; D possibly corresponds to TRBD1 (5 bases). Trimming removed 4 bases at V and 3 bases at J, with 13 bases between. CDR1 and CDR2 (germline): SQVTM, ANQGSEA. The CDR3 runs to 13 residues. The chain's CDR3 is CSVAQAIFYEQYF. CDR3 coding DNA: TGCAGCGTTGCACAGGCGATTTTCTACGAGCAGTACTTC.

The rearrangement uses TRBV10-3 and TRBJ1-2; 8 bases match TRBD1. V dropped 5 bases and J dropped 0; count of bases not matched to a gene: 5. The CDR3 is made up of 15 amino acids. Germline CDR1 reads ENHRY; CDR2 reads SYGVKD. CDR3 protein: CAISTGGLANYGYTF. The CDR3 DNA reads TGTGCCATCAGTACAGGGGGTTTAGCTAACTATGGCTACACCTTC.

This chain joins TRBV5-1 and TRBJ2-1; D is possibly TRBD1 (6 bases). Germline CDR1 and CDR2: SGHRS and YFSETQ. There are 14 residues in the CDR3. Trimming took off 3 bases at V and 5 bases at J, with 12 bases between the two ends. CDR3 protein: CASSWGPGDNEQFF. CDR3 nucleotides: TGCGCCAGCAGCTGGGGTCCAGGGGACAATGAGCAGTTCTTC.